These 17 T cell receptor beta chains share one sample of origin, sequenced in a study of T cells expressing NK-cell markers (dated by TCRdb to about 2020). The library relied on 5' RACE. For sequencing, an Illumina HiSeq 2000 was employed. TCRdb reprocessed the reads and lists each CDR3 protein sequence as a single entry, with no DNA. The table for this sample records 500,000 to 700,000 distinct CDR3 sequences. The top ten hold 3% to 4.5% of the sample. Source material: blood T cells: a sorted CD56 or NKG2C T cell subset, CD4+ or CD8+ T cells, or bulk PBMC T cells (not recorded which). These receptors all stem from a man in his late teens or twenties in good health. Donor details come from another sample of the same person, matched by shared clones.

The gene calls are TRBV10-3 and TRBJ1-1; TCRdb returns TRBD1, unconfirmable since there is no DNA. Germline V gene sequence: CDR1 ENHRY, CDR2 SYGVKD. CDR3 length: 13 amino acids. CDR3 region: CAIRGTEDTEAFF.

The chain uses TRBV7-2 and TRBJ2-4; TCRdb returns TRBD1, unconfirmable since there is no DNA. Germline CDR1 is SGHTA and CDR2 is FQGNSA. The CDR3 is 15 amino acids. CDR3 amino acids: CASSLGGGLKNIQYF. Based on the CDR3 plus reference TRBV7-2 and TRBJ2-4, the full variable domain is GAGVSQSPSNKVTEKGKDVELRCDPISGHTALYWYRQSLGQGLEFLIYFQGNSAPDKSGLPSDRFSAERTGGSVSTLTIQRTQQEDSAVYLCASSLGGGLKNIQYFGAGTRLSVL.

V gene TRBV14 combines with J gene TRBJ1-1; checking the TCRdb D call of TRBD1 is not possible without DNA. CDR1 and CDR2 from the germline V gene are SGHDN and FVKESK. The CDR3 is 17 residues long. CDR3 residues: CASSPRVSHPDGLRAFF. Based on the CDR3 plus reference TRBV14 and TRBJ1-1, the full variable domain is EAGVTQFPSHSVIEKGQTVTLRCDPISGHDNLYWYRRVMGKEIKFLLHFVKESKQDESGMPNNRFLAERTGGTYSTLKVQPAELEDSGVYFCASSPRVSHPDGLRAFFGQGTRLTVV.

V gene TRBV7-2 combines with J gene TRBJ2-3; checking the TCRdb D call of TRBD2 is not possible without DNA. The V gene's germline CDR1 is SGHTA and CDR2 FQGNSA. The CDR3 spans 17 residues. The CDR3 is CASSLRAAGDLRDTQYF. The variable domain in full, with the rest retrieved from reference TRBV7-2 and TRBJ2-3, is GAGVSQSPSNKVTEKGKDVELRCDPISGHTALYWYRQSLGQGLEFLIYFQGNSAPDKSGLPSDRFSAERTGGSVSTLTIQRTQQEDSAVYLCASSLRAAGDLRDTQYFGPGTRLTVL.

This chain connects TRBV3-1 to TRBJ2-1; TCRdb calls TRBD2, which cannot be checked without DNA. The CDR3 length is 17 residues. Per the germline V gene, CDR1 is LGHDT and CDR2 is YNNKEL (reference sequence). CDR3: CASSRTSGSARYNEQFF.

V is TRBV6-1 and J is TRBJ1-1; no DNA is available, so the TRBD1 call from TCRdb remains unchecked. Looked up from germline, CDR1 is MNHNS and CDR2 is SASEGT. The CDR3 consists of 14 residues. CDR3 loop: CASSEAGGWTEAFF.

The chain combines TRBV5-1 with TRBJ2-3; TCRdb calls TRBD2, which cannot be checked without DNA. Per the germline V gene, CDR1 is SGHRS and CDR2 is YFSETQ. The CDR3 length is 17 residues. The CDR3 is CASSLDSGSLITDTQYF.

The rearrangement uses TRBV6-2 or TRBV6-3 and TRBJ2-1; TCRdb lists TRBD2, though no DNA is available to test this call. Germline V lookup: CDR1 MNHEY, CDR2 SVGEGT. The CDR3 has 17 residues. CDR3 residues: CASSYPRAGGTYNEQFF.

The V call is TRBV7-2, the J call TRBJ2-5; TCRdb's D call, TRBD1, is unchecked because there is no DNA. The CDR3 has 17 amino acids. Germline V gene lookup returns CDR1 SGHTA and CDR2 FQGNSA. CDR3 region: CASSLRLFGTNQETQYF.

This chain connects TRBV10-3 to TRBJ2-7; TCRdb indicates TRBD1, and absent DNA this call remains unverified. CDR1 is ENHRY, CDR2 SYGVKD, per germline. This CDR3 is 16 amino acids long. Here the CDR3 reads CAISLNGAGGIYEQYF.

This chain uses TRBV19 with TRBJ2-3; TCRdb indicates TRBD2, and absent DNA this call remains unverified. Germline V gives CDR1 LNHDA, CDR2 SQIVND (reference sequence). This CDR3 spans 14 amino acids. CDR3 amino acids: CASSIGAGRDTQYF.

The genes are TRBV29-1 and TRBJ2-3; the D call from TCRdb, TRBD1, cannot be confirmed without DNA. The CDR3 contains 16 residues. Germline V gives CDR1 SQVTM, CDR2 ANQGSEA. CDR3: CSVSGTTGARTDTQYF.

CDR3 residues: CASSSQTERNTEAFF. The chain recombines TRBV7-6 with TRBJ1-1. The CDR3 consists of 15 residues. The germline V gene encodes CDR1 SGHVS and CDR2 FNYEAQ.

This chain's CDR3 is CASSLKTGSSYNSPLHF. The chain recombines TRBV7-2 with TRBJ1-6. Per germline, CDR1 SGHTA and CDR2 FQGNSA. The CDR3 has 17 amino acids.

The genes are TRBV6-1 and TRBJ2-3; TCRdb outputs TRBD2, but without DNA this stays unchecked. Germline-derived CDR1 and CDR2 are MNHNS and SASEGT. This CDR3 is built from 19 residues. CDR3 in amino acids: CASRWGILASGDPTDTQYF.

V and J are TRBV7-9 and TRBJ2-1; TCRdb returns TRBD1, unconfirmable since there is no DNA. The CDR3 sequence is 13 residues long. Germline CDR1 SEHNR, CDR2 FQNEAQ (reference sequence). The CDR3 is CASSLINGKIRFF.

The chain carries TRBV12-3 or TRBV12-4 and TRBJ2-1; TCRdb calls TRBD2, which cannot be checked without DNA. The CDR3 totals 17 residues. This CDR3 is CASSPSPGLGIGNEQFF.